This paragraph reports one TCR beta chain. CDR3 length equals 17 residues. With V trimmed by 5 bases and J by 0 bases, 5 bases remained unmatched. Germline V gives CDR1 SEHNR, CDR2 FQNEAQ (reference sequence). Here immunoSEQ multiplex PCR was the method, and the copy in TCRdb shows in-frame clones only, minus some. The sample includes about 660,000 clones, roughly 88% of them seen just once. This sample was included in a study of shared T cell receptors in the human thymus. This sample was shared with a second study, whose subject was human thymus T cells. That paper states: Overlap was high between thymic repertoires from unrelated individuals, as reported in related research.

What was sequenced was thymocytes. The rearrangement uses TRBV7-9 and TRBJ2-6; 9 bases are a match to TRBD1. The source is a boy younger than two with a congenital heart defect. CDR3 region: CASSLGQGYSGANVLTF. DNA of the CDR3: TGTGCCAGCAGCCTGGGACAGGGATACTCTGGGGCCAACGTCCTGACTTTC.